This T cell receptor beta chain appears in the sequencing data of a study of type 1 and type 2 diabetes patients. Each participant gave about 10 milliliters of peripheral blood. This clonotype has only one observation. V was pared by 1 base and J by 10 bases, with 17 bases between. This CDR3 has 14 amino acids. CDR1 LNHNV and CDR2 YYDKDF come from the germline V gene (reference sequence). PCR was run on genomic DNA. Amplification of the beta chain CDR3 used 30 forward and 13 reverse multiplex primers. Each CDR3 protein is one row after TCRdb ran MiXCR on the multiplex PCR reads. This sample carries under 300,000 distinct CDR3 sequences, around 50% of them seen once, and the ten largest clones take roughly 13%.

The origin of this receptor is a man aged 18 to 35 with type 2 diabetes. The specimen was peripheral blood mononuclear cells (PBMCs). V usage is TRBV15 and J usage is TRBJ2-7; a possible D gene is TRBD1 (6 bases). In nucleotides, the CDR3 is TGTGCCACCAGCAGAGGCTACGGACAGTACGGACAGTACTTC. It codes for CATSRGYGQYGQYF. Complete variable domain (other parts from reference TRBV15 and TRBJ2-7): DAMVIQNPRYQVTQFGKPVTLSCSQTLNHNVMYWYQQKSSQAPKLLFHYYDKDFNNEADTPDNFQSRRPNTSFCFLDIRSPGLGDTAMYLCATSRGYGQYGQYFGPGTRLTVT.